The clone carrying this T cell receptor beta chain was observed a few times. Its antigen remains unknown. This sample is drawn from a study of vaccination and CD4 T cells after COVID-19. Study context: Four females and six males made up the convalescents, with two Hispanic.

The study sequenced cultured CD4+ T cell DNA using the Oncomine TCR Beta short-read assay. MiXCR, applied by TCRdb to the PCR reads, yields one record per CDR3 protein. The sample yields around 16,000 distinct CDR3 sequences, about three quarters seen once. Treatment specified: roughly 11-day PBMC culture with coronavirus spike peptide pools or control peptides (ViraFEST assay). The CDR3 has 12 amino acids. The germline gives CDR1 SGHTA, CDR2 FQGNSA. V lost 0 bases, J lost 7 bases, and 6 bases lay in between. The sequence derives from a human donor who had recovered from COVID-19. V and J are TRBV7-2 and TRBJ1-2; no clear D. The sequencing sample was made of CD4+ T cells from blood, cultured in vitro. As DNA, the CDR3 is TGTGCCAGCAGCTTAGCGCAAGCTGGCTACACCTTC. This codes for CASSLAQAGYTF. Supplemented by reference TRBV7-2 and TRBJ1-2, the full variable domain reads GAGVSQSPSNKVTEKGKDVELRCDPISGHTALYWYRQSLGQGLEFLIYFQGNSAPDKSGLPSDRFSAERTGGSVSTLTIQRTQQEDSAVYLCASSLAQAGYTFGSGTRLTVV.